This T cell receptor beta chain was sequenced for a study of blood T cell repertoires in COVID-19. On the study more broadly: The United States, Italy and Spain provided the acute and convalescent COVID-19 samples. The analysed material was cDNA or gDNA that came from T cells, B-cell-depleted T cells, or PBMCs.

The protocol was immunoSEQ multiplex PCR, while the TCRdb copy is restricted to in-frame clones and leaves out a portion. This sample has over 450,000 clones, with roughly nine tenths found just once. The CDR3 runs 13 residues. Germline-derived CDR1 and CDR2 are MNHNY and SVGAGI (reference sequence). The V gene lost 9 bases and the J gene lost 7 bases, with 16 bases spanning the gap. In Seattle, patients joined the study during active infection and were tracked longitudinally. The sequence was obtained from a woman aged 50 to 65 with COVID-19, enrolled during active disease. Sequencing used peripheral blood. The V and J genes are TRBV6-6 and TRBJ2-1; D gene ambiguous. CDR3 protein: CASIGSLTNEQFF. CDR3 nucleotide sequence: TGTGCCAGTATTGGATCGCTGACAAATGAGCAGTTCTTC.